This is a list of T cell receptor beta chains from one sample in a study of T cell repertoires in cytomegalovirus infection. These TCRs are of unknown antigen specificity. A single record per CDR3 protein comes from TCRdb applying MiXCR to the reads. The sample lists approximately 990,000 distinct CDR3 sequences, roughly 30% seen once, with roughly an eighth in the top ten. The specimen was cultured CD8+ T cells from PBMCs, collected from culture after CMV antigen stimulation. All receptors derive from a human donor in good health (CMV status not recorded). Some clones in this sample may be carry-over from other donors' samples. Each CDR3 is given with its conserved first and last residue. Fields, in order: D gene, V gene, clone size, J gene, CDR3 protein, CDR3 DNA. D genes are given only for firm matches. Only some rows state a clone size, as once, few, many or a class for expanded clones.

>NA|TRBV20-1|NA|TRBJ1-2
CSAPDISNYGYTF
TGCAGTGCCCCGGACATCTCTAACTATGGCTACACCTTC
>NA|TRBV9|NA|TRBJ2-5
CASSLRSGGDRETQYF
TGTGCCAGCAGCCTGCGTTCAGGGGGGGATCGAGAGACCCAGTACTTC
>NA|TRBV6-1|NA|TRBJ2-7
CASSVSRTDSSYEQYF
TGTGCCAGCAGTGTAAGCCGGACGGATAGCTCCTACGAGCAGTACTTC
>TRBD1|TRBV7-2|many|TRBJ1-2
CASSLSTGDYGYTF
TGTGCCAGCAGCTTATCGACAGGGGACTATGGCTACACCTTC
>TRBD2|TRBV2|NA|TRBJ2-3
CATQEFSTSNTDTQYF
TGTGCCACCCAAGAGTTCTCGACTAGCAACACAGATACGCAGTATTTT
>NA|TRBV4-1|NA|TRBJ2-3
CASSQAYTDTQYF
TGCGCCAGCAGCCAAGCTTACACAGATACGCAGTATTTT
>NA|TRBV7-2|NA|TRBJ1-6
CASSPSGASPLHF
TGTGCCAGCAGCCCATCTGGAGCCTCACCCCTCCACTTT
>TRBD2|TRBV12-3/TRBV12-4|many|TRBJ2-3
CASTYERAGGIYTDTQYF
TGTGCCAGCACTTATGAGAGGGCGGGGGGGATCTACACAGATACGCAGTATTTT
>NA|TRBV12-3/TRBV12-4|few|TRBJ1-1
CASSFQAAPRGNTEAFF
TGTGCCAGCAGTTTCCAGGCAGCACCTAGAGGAAACACTGAAGCTTTCTTT
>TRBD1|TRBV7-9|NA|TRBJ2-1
CASSSSGQRFNEQFF
TGTGCCAGCAGCTCCTCGGGACAGAGATTCAATGAGCAGTTCTTC
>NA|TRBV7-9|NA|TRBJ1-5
CASSNVPGHKRTDQPQHF
TGTGCCAGCAGCAACGTCCCGGGACACAAGAGAACGGATCAGCCCCAGCATTTT
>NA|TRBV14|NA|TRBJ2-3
CASSQDRLGLGTDTQYF
TGTGCCAGCAGCCAAGACCGGTTAGGTTTGGGCACAGATACGCAGTATTTT
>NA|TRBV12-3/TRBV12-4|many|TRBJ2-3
CASSAGADTQYF
TGTGCCAGCAGTGCAGGGGCAGATACGCAGTATTTT
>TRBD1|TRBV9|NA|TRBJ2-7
CASSVGDRLYEQYF
TGTGCCAGCAGCGTAGGGGACAGACTCTACGAGCAGTACTTC
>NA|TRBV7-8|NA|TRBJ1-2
CASSLGGGTNYTF
TGTGCCAGCAGCTTAGGCGGAGGGACGAACTACACCTTC
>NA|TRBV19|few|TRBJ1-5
CASLGRNQPQHF
TGTGCCAGTTTGGGTCGCAATCAGCCCCAGCATTTT
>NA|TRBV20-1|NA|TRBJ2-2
CSARDDSGELFF
TGCAGTGCTAGAGATGACTCCGGGGAGCTGTTTTTT
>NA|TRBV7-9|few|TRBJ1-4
CASSRTLGATNEKLFF
TGTGCCAGCAGCCGGACATTGGGTGCAACTAATGAAAAACTGTTTTTT
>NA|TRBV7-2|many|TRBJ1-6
CASSTTPGVPPLHF
TGTGCCAGCAGCACGACTCCGGGCGTCCCACCCCTCCACTTT
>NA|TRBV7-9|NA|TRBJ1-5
CASSLTQGDQPQHF
TGTGCCAGCAGCTTAACGCAGGGTGATCAGCCCCAGCATTTT
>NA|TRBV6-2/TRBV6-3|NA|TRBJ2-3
CASSPTGTYTQYF
TGTGCCAGCAGCCCAACAGGGACGTATACGCAGTATTTT
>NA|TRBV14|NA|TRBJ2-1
CASSQERSVNEQFF
TGTGCCAGCAGCCAAGAAAGGTCGGTCAATGAGCAGTTCTTC
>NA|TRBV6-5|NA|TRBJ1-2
CASTKGPLHYGYTF
TGTGCCAGCACCAAAGGTCCCCTCCACTATGGCTACACCTTC
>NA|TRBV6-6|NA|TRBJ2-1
CASSYVAGDYNEQFF
TGTGCCAGCAGTTACGTGGCAGGGGACTACAATGAGCAGTTCTTC
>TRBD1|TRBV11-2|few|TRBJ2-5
CASSLTPGQQETQYF
TGTGCCAGCAGCTTAACCCCGGGACAGCAAGAGACCCAGTACTTC
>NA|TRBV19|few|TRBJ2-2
CASGGIGQSYTGELFF
TGTGCCAGTGGTGGGATAGGACAGAGCTACACCGGGGAGCTGTTTTTT
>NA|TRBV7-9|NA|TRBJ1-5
CASSLAVTLEPNQPQHF
TGTGCCAGCAGCTTAGCTGTGACACTGGAACCCAATCAGCCCCAGCATTTT
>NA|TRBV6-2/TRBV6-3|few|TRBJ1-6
CASRFFAGNYNSPLHF
TGTGCCAGCAGATTCTTCGCGGGGAACTATAATTCACCCCTCCACTTT
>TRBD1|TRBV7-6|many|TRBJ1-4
CASSLGQGEEKLFF
TGTGCCAGCAGCTTAGGGCAGGGGGAAGAAAAACTGTTTTTT
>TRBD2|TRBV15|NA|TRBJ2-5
CATSRDLAGERGETQYF
TGTGCCACCAGCAGAGATCTAGCGGGGGAGCGGGGAGAGACCCAGTACTTC
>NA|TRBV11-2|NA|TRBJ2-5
CASSLGDKLYQETQYF
TGTGCCAGCAGCTTGGGTGACAAACTGTACCAAGAGACCCAGTACTTC
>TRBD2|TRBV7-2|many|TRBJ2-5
CASSPGLGGTQYF
TGTGCCAGCAGCCCCGGACTAGGTGGGACCCAGTACTTC
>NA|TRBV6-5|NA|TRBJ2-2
CASSYPPDKNTGELFF
TGTGCCAGCAGTTACCCTCCGGACAAGAACACCGGGGAGCTGTTTTTT
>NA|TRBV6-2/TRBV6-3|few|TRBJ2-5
CASSYLYRQETQYF
TGTGCCAGCAGTTACTTATACAGGCAAGAGACCCAGTACTTC
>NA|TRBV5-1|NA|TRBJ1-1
CASSFGFGRSSLSNTEAFF
TGCGCCAGCAGCTTCGGGTTCGGCAGGAGCTCGCTTTCGAACACTGAAGCTTTCTTT
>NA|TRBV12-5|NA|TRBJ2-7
CASGLVGRIGEQYF
TGTGCTAGTGGTTTGGTAGGCAGAATTGGCGAGCAGTACTTC
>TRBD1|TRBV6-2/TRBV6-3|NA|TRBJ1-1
CASSYGAGGTEAFF
TGTGCCAGCAGTTACGGGGCAGGGGGCACTGAAGCTTTCTTT
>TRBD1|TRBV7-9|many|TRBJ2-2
CASSSITWDRVTGELFF
TGTGCCAGCAGCTCAATAACCTGGGACAGGGTAACCGGGGAGCTGTTTTTT
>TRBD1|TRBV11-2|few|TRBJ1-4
CASSLPFRTGEGEKLFF
TGTGCCAGCAGCTTACCATTTCGGACAGGGGAAGGCGAAAAACTGTTTTTT
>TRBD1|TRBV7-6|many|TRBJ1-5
CASSPYGQGNQPQHF
TGTGCCAGCAGCCCGTACGGACAGGGGAATCAGCCCCAGCATTTT